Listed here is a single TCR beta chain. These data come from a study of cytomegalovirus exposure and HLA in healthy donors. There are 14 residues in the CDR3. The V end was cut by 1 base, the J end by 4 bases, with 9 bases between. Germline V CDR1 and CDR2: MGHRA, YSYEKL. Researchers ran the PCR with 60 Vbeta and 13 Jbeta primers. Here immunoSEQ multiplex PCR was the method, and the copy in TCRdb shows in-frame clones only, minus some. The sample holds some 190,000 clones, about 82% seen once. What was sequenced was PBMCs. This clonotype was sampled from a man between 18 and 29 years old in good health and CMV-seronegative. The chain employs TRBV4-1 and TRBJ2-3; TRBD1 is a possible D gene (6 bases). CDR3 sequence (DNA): TGCGCCAGCAGCCAAGCAGGGGAACCAGATACGCAGTATTTT. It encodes CASSQAGEPDTQYF.